These 27 T cell receptor beta chains came from one sample sequenced in a study of identical twins. A single record per CDR3 protein comes from TCRdb applying MiXCR to the 5' RACE reads. The table includes 200,000 to 250,000 distinct CDR3 sequences, over 5% detected once. Separately, the same data were catalogued under a study of T cells expressing NK-cell markers.

The sequencing sample was made of CD8+ T cells sorted from blood. All receptors come from a woman younger than 35 in good health.

This clonotype was detected a few times. This chain connects TRBV20-1 to TRBJ2-5, with 10 bases aligning to TRBD2. This CDR3 region has 14 residues. V lost 4 bases and J lost 5; bases outside the gene matches: 7. Germline V gives CDR1 DFQATT, CDR2 SNEGSKA (reference sequence). For the CDR3, the DNA is TGCAGTGCTATCAGCGGGGGGGCAGGGGAGACCCAGTACTTC. Translation gives CSAISGGAGETQYF.

The chain uses TRBV10-3 and TRBJ2-2; D gene unclear. V gave up 0 bases and J gave up 6 bases, with 17 bases separating them. The germline CDR1 and CDR2 sequences are ENHRY and SYGVKD. The CDR3 consists of 17 residues. The CDR3 loop reads CAISESSGEGIAGELFF. In DNA, the CDR3 is TGTGCCATCAGTGAGTCATCTGGGGAAGGTATTGCCGGGGAGCTGTTTTTT.

This clonotype was detected a few times. The chain recombines TRBV12-3 or TRBV12-4 with TRBJ1-6; a weak D match, TRBD1 (5 bases). The V end was cut by 1 base, the J end by 3 bases, with 7 bases between. CDR3 length equals 15 residues. CDR3 protein: CASSLGGDYNSPLHF. CDR3 coding DNA: TGTGCCAGCAGTTTAGGAGGGGACTATAATTCACCCCTCCACTTT.

This clonotype was counted ten times or more. The rearrangement joins TRBV7-9 to TRBJ2-7; D is unclear. CDR1 is SEHNR, CDR2 FQNEAQ, per germline (reference sequence). V lost 4 bases and J lost 4, with 8 bases in between. The CDR3 contains 12 residues. The CDR3 loop is CASSSTRYEQYF. In DNA form, the CDR3 reads TGTGCCAGCAGCTCTACCCGTTACGAGCAGTACTTC.

In this sample, this clonotype turned up many times. The chain joins TRBV5-5 to TRBJ2-2; no clear D gene. Germline V gene sequence: CDR1 SGHKS, CDR2 YYEKEE (reference sequence). Trimming shortened V by 0 bases and J by 6 bases, and 9 bases separated the two germline ends. This CDR3 comprises 14 residues. This CDR3 is CASSLAAGAGELFF. CDR3 nucleotides: TGTGCCAGCAGCTTGGCCGCTGGGGCCGGGGAGCTGTTTTTT.

The chain carries TRBV9 and TRBJ1-5, with TRBD1 identical over 11 bases. There are 15 residues in the CDR3. Germline trimming cut 2 bases from V and 4 bases from J; bases unmatched to any gene: 2. The germline CDR1 and CDR2 sequences are SGDLS and YYNGEE. The CDR3 is CASSVGQGGNQPQHF. The CDR3 DNA reads TGTGCCAGCAGCGTGGGACAGGGGGGGAATCAGCCCCAGCATTTT. The complete variable domain, with remaining parts taken from reference TRBV9 and TRBJ1-5, reads DSGVTQTPKHLITATGQRVTLRCSPRSGDLSVYWYQQSLDQGLQFLIQYYNGEERAKGNILERFSAQQFPDLHSELNLSSLELGDSALYFCASSVGQGGNQPQHFGDGTRLSIL.

The sample holds a few counts of this clonotype. This chain joins TRBV7-8 and TRBJ2-2; 10 bases match TRBD2. Germline-derived CDR1 and CDR2 are SGHVS and FQNEAQ. Trimming at V came to 10 bases and at J to 5 bases, leaving 4 bases not matched to a gene. CDR3 size: 13 residues. This CDR3 reads CAIQREGTGELFF. The CDR3 DNA reads as TGTGCCATCCAGCGGGAGGGGACCGGGGAGCTGTTTTTT. Filled out from reference TRBV7-8 and TRBJ2-2, the complete variable domain reads GAGVSQSPRYKVAKRGQDVALRCDPISGHVSLFWYQQALGQGPEFLTYFQNEAQLDKSGLPSDRFFAERPEGSVSTLKIQRTQQEDSAVYLCAIQREGTGELFFGEGSRLTVL.

This clonotype was observed a handful of times. The CDR3 region is CSGVDGSSGNTIYF. In DNA form, the CDR3 reads TGCAGTGGGGTAGACGGGAGCTCTGGAAACACCATATATTTT. The chain carries TRBV20-1 and TRBJ1-3; D is unclear. The CDR3 length is 14 residues. V gave up 7 bases and J gave up 0 bases, with 13 bases separating them. Per the germline V gene, CDR1 is DFQATT and CDR2 is SNEGSKA (reference sequence).

The CDR3 reads CASSYSPGTYEQYF. CDR3 nucleotides: TGTGCCAGCAGTTACTCGCCGGGCACCTACGAGCAGTACTTC. This chain connects TRBV6-5 to TRBJ2-7; D remains ambiguous. CDR3 size: 14 residues. Trimming stripped 0 bases from V and 2 bases from J, with 8 bases between. Per the germline V gene, CDR1 is MNHEY and CDR2 is SVGAGI.

The chain employs TRBV29-1 and TRBJ1-4; D is unclear. V was clipped by 7 bases and J by 2 bases, with 14 bases between them. Germline V gives CDR1 SQVTM, CDR2 ANQGSEA. The CDR3 is 14 residues long. The CDR3 region has the DNA TGCAGCGCGACATTCACTCCCACTAATGAAAAACTGTTTTTT. The encoded protein is CSATFTPTNEKLFF.

Many counts were recorded for this clonotype. This rearrangement joins TRBV3-1 to TRBJ2-1; D is possibly TRBD1 (6 bases). V dropped 3 bases and J dropped 3 bases, with 12 bases sitting between them. Germline assignment: CDR1 LGHDT and CDR2 YNNKEL (reference sequence). The CDR3 runs to 15 residues. The CDR3 DNA sequence: TGTGCCAGCAGCCAGGGGGCTAGTCTCTACAATGAGCAGTTCTTC. As protein: CASSQGASLYNEQFF.

This clonotype was counted only a few times. The gene calls are TRBV18 and TRBJ2-3; no firm D call. The germline V and J ends were trimmed by 0 bases and 6 bases, with 7 bases remaining between them. The length of the CDR3 is 13 residues. Germline CDR1 and CDR2: KGHSH and LQKENI. CDR3 protein: CASSPPTIDTQYF. The CDR3, as DNA: TGTGCCAGCTCACCACCGACCATCGATACGCAGTATTTT.

This clonotype has a count of ten or more. The genes are TRBV27 and TRBJ2-1; 7 bases line up with TRBD1. The J segment lost 1 base and the V segment lost 3 bases, leaving 3 bases of the junction unmatched. Germline V gene lookup returns CDR1 MNHEY and CDR2 SMNVEV (reference sequence). The CDR3 consists of 15 residues. The CDR3 is CASSLQGVSYNEQFF. The CDR3 nucleotides are TGTGCCAGCAGTTTGCAGGGGGTTTCCTACAATGAGCAGTTCTTC.

This clonotype was observed a few times. The V call is TRBV30, the J call TRBJ2-1, with D maybe TRBD2 (5 bases). The CDR3 runs to 14 residues. V was cut by 2 bases and J by 5 bases, with 13 bases left in between. Germline V gene lookup returns CDR1 GTSNPN and CDR2 SVGIG (reference sequence). The CDR3, as DNA: TGTGCCTGGAGTATCACGGGATATAACAATGAGCAGTTCTTC. It translates to CAWSITGYNNEQFF.

Many counts were recorded for this clonotype. This chain joins TRBV4-3 and TRBJ2-7; tentatively, D is TRBD2 (5 bases). CDR3 length: 16 residues. V was shortened by 0 bases and J by 2 bases, with 14 bases between the two germline ends. The germline gives CDR1 LGHNA, CDR2 YSLEER. The CDR3 sequence is CASSQDSGNGAYEQYF. The CDR3 DNA sequence: TGCGCCAGCAGCCAAGATTCAGGCAACGGGGCCTACGAGCAGTACTTC.

This clonotype has a count of ten or more. The chain has TRBV29-1 and TRBJ2-7; D is perhaps TRBD1 or TRBD2 (5 bases each). The CDR3 contains 12 residues. Deletions cut 5 bases from V and 3 bases from J, with 11 bases between. Germline loops: CDR1 SQVTM, CDR2 ANQGSEA. CDR3 sequence: CSVSWGIYEQYF. CDR3 sequence (DNA): TGCAGCGTTTCTTGGGGGATCTACGAGCAGTACTTC.

In its sample, this clonotype was seen a few times. The chain joins TRBV25-1 to TRBJ2-7; D ambiguous. V gave up 6 bases and J gave up 0 bases, with 9 bases separating them. Germline lookup yields CDR1 MGHDK and CDR2 SYGVNS. CDR3 length: 13 amino acids. The CDR3 loop is CASRDASSYEQYF. The CDR3 DNA reads as TGTGCCAGCAGGGACGCCAGCTCCTACGAGCAGTACTTC.

The sample holds a few counts of this clonotype. The genes are TRBV7-8 and TRBJ1-1, with D tentatively TRBD1 (5 bases). The CDR3 length is 14 residues. Trimming pared 3 bases from V and 6 bases from J, leaving 14 bases between. Germline V lookup: CDR1 SGHVS, CDR2 FQNEAQ. CDR3 nucleotide sequence: TGTGCCAGCAGCTTCGGGTATGGGGGTCCTGAAGCTTTCTTT. This sequence encodes CASSFGYGGPEAFF. The whole variable domain, filled in from reference TRBV7-8 and TRBJ1-1, reads GAGVSQSPRYKVAKRGQDVALRCDPISGHVSLFWYQQALGQGPEFLTYFQNEAQLDKSGLPSDRFFAERPEGSVSTLKIQRTQQEDSAVYLCASSFGYGGPEAFFGQGTRLTVV.

This chain connects TRBV4-1 to TRBJ1-4; D remains unclear. The CDR3 covers 13 residues. CDR1 is MGHRA and CDR2 is YSYEKL in the germline V gene. V was cut by 5 bases and J by 4 bases, with 8 bases left in between. The CDR3 nucleotides read TGCGCCAGCAGCATAAGATTTAATGAAAAACTGTTTTTT. It translates to CASSIRFNEKLFF.

The chain employs TRBV20-1 and TRBJ2-4, with D possibly being TRBD1 or TRBD2 (5 bases each). The CDR3 spans 15 residues. Germline CDR1 reads DFQATT; CDR2 reads SNEGSKA (reference sequence). With 5 bases removed from V and 2 bases from J, the gap between germline ends came to 16 bases. CDR3 residues: CSAGPRSGPKNIQYF. The DNA for the CDR3 is TGCAGTGCTGGGCCTAGGTCGGGGCCCAAAAACATTCAGTACTTC.

There are many counts of this clonotype. The gene calls are TRBV13 and TRBJ2-6; D uncertain. The CDR3 is made up of 16 amino acids. The germline V gene encodes CDR1 PRHDT and CDR2 FYEKMQ (reference sequence). Trimming cost V 5 bases and J 2 bases, with 13 bases left between them. Here the CDR3 DNA reads TGTGCCAGCAGCCTAAGTCCAGCTGCTGGGGCCAACGTCCTGACTTTC. Protein: CASSLSPAAGANVLTF.

This chain links TRBV29-1 with TRBJ2-1; 8 nucleotides agree with TRBD1. Trimming at V came to 1 base and at J to 0 bases, leaving 11 bases not matched to a gene. CDR3 length: 18 amino acids. The germline gives CDR1 SQVTM, CDR2 ANQGSEA. DNA for the CDR3: TGCAGCGTTGAAGGAAGAAGGGGACAGGCCAGCTCCTACAATGAGCAGTTCTTC. Translating it yields CSVEGRRGQASSYNEQFF.

In its sample, this clonotype was seen a few times. The chain joins TRBV9 to TRBJ2-4, with TRBD2 as a possible D gene (5 bases). V was trimmed by 3 bases and J by 7 bases, leaving 14 bases between them. Germline V gives CDR1 SGDLS, CDR2 YYNGEE. The CDR3 covers 14 residues. Here the CDR3 DNA reads TGTGCCAGCAGCGCCAACGCCGGGAATAACATTCAGTACTTC. This codes for CASSANAGNNIQYF.

Ten or more counts support this clonotype. V and J are TRBV12-3 or TRBV12-4 and TRBJ1-5, with D uncertain. The CDR3 is 12 residues long. V gave up 7 bases and J gave up 3 bases, with 7 bases separating them. The CDR3 loop is CASTTTNQPQHF. CDR3 in DNA: TGTGCCAGCACCACGACCAATCAGCCCCAGCATTTT.

This clonotype was seen only a few times. The V call is TRBV20-1, the J call TRBJ2-5, with D possibly being TRBD1 or TRBD2 (5 bases each). V lost 2 bases, J lost 5 bases, and 27 bases lay in between. Germline loops: CDR1 DFQATT, CDR2 SNEGSKA (reference sequence). The CDR3 covers 18 residues. The CDR3 DNA is TGCAGTGCTAGAAGTGGGGCCCGGGTGGGACCCGCCCGGGAGACCCAGTACTTC. Its translation: CSARSGARVGPARETQYF.

This clonotype was observed many times. V is TRBV29-1 and J is TRBJ2-5, with 7 bases matching TRBD2. Germline V gene sequence: CDR1 SQVTM, CDR2 ANQGSEA. The CDR3 extends over 16 amino acids. J gave up 4 bases and V 0 bases, and 11 bases lay outside the gene matches. The CDR3: CSVEDLAGEVVETQYF. CDR3 bases: TGCAGCGTTGAAGATCTTGCGGGAGAGGTCGTAGAGACCCAGTACTTC.

This clonotype was seen a handful of times. V gene TRBV7-6 combines with J gene TRBJ2-3; 7 bases agree with TRBD1. This CDR3 is 15 amino acids long. Per germline, CDR1 SGHVS and CDR2 FNYEAQ. Trimming took 6 bases from V and 4 from J; bases not matched to a gene: 10. CDR3 loop: CASRRGTAPADTQYF. The CDR3 DNA is TGTGCCAGCAGGCGAGGGACAGCGCCTGCAGATACGCAGTATTTT.